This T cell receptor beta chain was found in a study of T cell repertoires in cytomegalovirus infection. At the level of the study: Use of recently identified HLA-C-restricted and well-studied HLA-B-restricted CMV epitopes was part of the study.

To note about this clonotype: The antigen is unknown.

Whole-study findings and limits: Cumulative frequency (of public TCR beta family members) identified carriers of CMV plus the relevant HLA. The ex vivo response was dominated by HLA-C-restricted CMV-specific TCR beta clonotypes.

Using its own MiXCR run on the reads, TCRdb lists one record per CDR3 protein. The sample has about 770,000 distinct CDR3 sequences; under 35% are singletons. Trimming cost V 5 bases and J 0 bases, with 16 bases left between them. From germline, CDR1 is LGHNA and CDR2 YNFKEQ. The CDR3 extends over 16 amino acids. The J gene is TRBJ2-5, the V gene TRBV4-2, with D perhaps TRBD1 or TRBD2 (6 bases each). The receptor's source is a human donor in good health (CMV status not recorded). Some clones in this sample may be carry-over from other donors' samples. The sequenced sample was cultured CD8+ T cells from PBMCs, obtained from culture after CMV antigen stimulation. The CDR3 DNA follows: TGTGCCAGCAGCACAGGGACGGGGGAGTACCAAGAGACCCAGTACTTC. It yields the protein CASSTGTGEYQETQYF.